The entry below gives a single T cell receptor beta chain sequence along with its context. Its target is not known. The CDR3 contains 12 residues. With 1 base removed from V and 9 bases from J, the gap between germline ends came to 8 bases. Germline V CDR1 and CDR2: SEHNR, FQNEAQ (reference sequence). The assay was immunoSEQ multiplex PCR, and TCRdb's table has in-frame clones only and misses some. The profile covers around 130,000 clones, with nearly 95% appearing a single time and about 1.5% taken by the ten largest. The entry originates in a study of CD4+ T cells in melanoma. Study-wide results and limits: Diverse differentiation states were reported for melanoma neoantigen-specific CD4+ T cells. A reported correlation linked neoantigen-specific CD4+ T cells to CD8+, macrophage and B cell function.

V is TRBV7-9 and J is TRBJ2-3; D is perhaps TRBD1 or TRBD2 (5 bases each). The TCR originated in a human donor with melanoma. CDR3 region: CASSLGGGTQYF. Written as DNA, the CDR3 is TGTGCCAGCAGCTTAGGGGGCGGGACGCAGTATTTT.